Listed here are 32 T cell receptor beta chains from one sample, sequenced in a study of blood T cells in healthy people across ages. Sample-barcoded 5' priming and a J-beta primer mix drove a second PCR of about 6 to 12 cycles. TCRdb reprocessed the 5' RACE reads via MiXCR and lists one record per CDR3 protein. The data show about 760,000 distinct CDR3 sequences, with 25% seen just once and under 9.5% held by the top ten. Separately, the same data were catalogued under a study of T cells of mothers and their children.

Source material: blood. The source is a boy between 10 and 17 years old in good health.

This clonotype came up a few times. The rearrangement uses TRBV7-9 and TRBJ2-2; 9 nucleotides agree with TRBD2. CDR3 length equals 17 residues. Germline V gene data show CDR1 as SEHNR and CDR2 as FQNEAQ (reference sequence). The trim removed 1 base at V and 2 bases at J, leaving 5 bases unmatched. CDR3 sequence: CASSLVLAGTNTGELFF. Written as DNA, the CDR3 is TGTGCCAGCAGCTTAGTCCTAGCGGGGACTAACACCGGGGAGCTGTTTTTT. Full variable domain (missing parts from reference TRBV7-9 and TRBJ2-2): DTGVSQNPRHKITKRGQNVTFRCDPISEHNRLYWYRQTLGQGPEFLTYFQNEAQLEKSRLLSDRFSAERPKGSFSTLEIQRTEQGDSAMYLCASSLVLAGTNTGELFFGEGSRLTVL.

This clonotype was found a few times. V and J are TRBV7-2 and TRBJ2-7; a weak D match, TRBD1 (5 bases). Germline loops: CDR1 SGHTA, CDR2 FQGNSA. Trimming pared 0 bases from V and 6 bases from J, leaving 9 bases between. This CDR3 has 13 amino acids. CDR3 DNA sequence: TGTGCCAGCAGCTTAGCCAGGGTGGGCGAGCAGTACTTC. Protein product: CASSLARVGEQYF.

There are a few counts of this clonotype. This chain uses TRBV12-3 or TRBV12-4 with TRBJ2-5; no firm D call. CDR3 length: 14 amino acids. The V and J ends lost 3 bases and 5 bases respectively, with 13 bases between them. CDR3 sequence: CASSFGGFMETQYF. Written as DNA, the CDR3 is TGTGCCAGCAGTTTTGGTGGATTTATGGAGACCCAGTACTTC.

This clonotype was detected a few times. The rearrangement joins TRBV25-1 to TRBJ2-2, with a tentative D call TRBD1 (6 bases). The CDR3 covers 12 residues. Trimming took 8 bases from V and 3 from J, leaving 7 bases between them. CDR1 is MGHDK and CDR2 is SYGVNS in the germline V gene. The CDR3 nucleotides read TGTGCCAGCGGACAGTACACCGGGGAGCTGTTTTTT. This gives the protein CASGQYTGELFF.

With respect to this clonotype: Since the CDR3 does not end with the conserved phenylalanine or tryptophan, this likely comes from a read error. V gene TRBV7-2 combines with J gene TRBJ2-3; tentatively, D is TRBD2 (6 bases). In germline, CDR1 is SGHTA, CDR2 FQGNSA. V lost 5 bases, J lost 10 bases, and 19 bases lay in between. The CDR3 length is 14 residues. CDR3 bases: TGTGCCAGCAGCCCTACGGCGGGGAGTAGGGCGCAGTATCTT. As protein: CASSPTAGSRAQYL.

This clonotype was observed a few times. V is TRBV28 and J is TRBJ2-4; 7 bases fit TRBD1. The V segment lost 7 bases and the J segment 6 bases; nucleotides outside the gene matches: 9. The germline CDR1 and CDR2 sequences are MDHEN and SYDVKM. This CDR3 contains 14 residues. The CDR3 DNA reads as TGTGCCAGCACGGGGAGACAGGGTCTAAACATTCAGTACTTC. Amino acid sequence: CASTGRQGLNIQYF.

This sequence joins TRBV5-1 and TRBJ2-5; 9 bases map to TRBD1. The CDR3 has 15 residues. The ends lost 3 bases at V and 5 bases at J; junction bases unmatched: 8. The germline CDR1 and CDR2 sequences are SGHRS and YFSETQ. CDR3 DNA: TGCGCCAGCAGCTATCGGACAGGGGCGAGGGAGACCCAGTACTTC. Amino acids: CASSYRTGARETQYF.

The chain uses TRBV13 and TRBJ2-5; maybe TRBD2 (6 bases). Deletions cut 8 bases from V and 4 bases from J, with 20 bases between. Germline CDR1 is PRHDT and CDR2 is FYEKMQ (reference sequence). This CDR3 is built from 15 residues. CDR3 nucleotide sequence: TGTGCCAGCTCTCTAGTGCGGGGAGGCGGAGAGACCCAGTACTTC. It yields the protein CASSLVRGGGETQYF. The entire variable domain, with the rest obtained from reference TRBV13 and TRBJ2-5, is as follows: AAGVIQSPRHLIKEKRETATLKCYPIPRHDTVYWYQQGPGQDPQFLISFYEKMQSDKGSIPDRFSAQQFSDYHSELNMSSLELGDSALYFCASSLVRGGGETQYFGPGTRLLVL.

The chain employs TRBV29-1 and TRBJ2-5, with 7 bases that match TRBD1. The J call is in doubt because the DNA end fits TRBJ2-7 better. Germline V gene lookup returns CDR1 SQVTM and CDR2 ANQGSEA. The CDR3 is 16 residues long. The CDR3 DNA sequence: TGCAGCGTTGAAGATCCCGGGACAGAGCCGATCTACGAGCAGTACTTC. The encoded protein is CSVEDPGTEPIYEQYF.

This clonotype appeared a few times. J is TRBJ2-1 and V is TRBV28; unclear D gene. The tail of the sequence fits TRBJ2-5 better, so the J call may be wrong. CDR1 is MDHEN and CDR2 is SYDVKM in the germline V gene. The CDR3 has 15 amino acids. CDR3 coding DNA: TGTGCCAGCAGTTTATCCACGACCCGTTATGAGACCCAGTACTTC. Amino acid sequence: CASSLSTTRYETQYF.

This rearrangement joins TRBV20-1 to TRBJ2-3; D not certain. From germline, CDR1 is DFQATT and CDR2 SNEGSKA (reference sequence). Between the trimmed V and J ends, which lost 4 bases and 1 base, there was a span of 15 bases. CDR3 length: 15 amino acids. The DNA for the CDR3 is TGCAGTGCTACCATCTTTGGACCTGGCACAGATACGCAGTATTTT. Amino acid sequence: CSATIFGPGTDTQYF.

This clonotype was picked up a small number of times. CDR3 DNA sequence: TGTGCCAGCAGGACAGGGGTGGAAGAGACCCAGTACTTC. Its protein product is CASRTGVEETQYF. This chain uses TRBV12-3 or TRBV12-4 with TRBJ2-5; TRBD1 aligns across 8 bases. The CDR3 consists of 13 residues. Trimming cost V 6 bases and J 3 bases; bases outside gene matches: 3.

V usage is TRBV7-6 and J usage is TRBJ2-7, with D possibly matching TRBD1 (7 bases). V gave up 2 bases and J gave up 0 bases, with 17 bases separating them. The CDR3 extends over 17 amino acids. Germline CDR1 is SGHVS and CDR2 is FNYEAQ. CDR3 in DNA: TGTGCCAGCAGCTTATCCGTAGGAGGGGGCCACTCCTACGAGCAGTACTTC. Encoded protein: CASSLSVGGGHSYEQYF.

This clonotype was detected only a few times. The DNA for the CDR3 is TGCAGTGCTAGAGAGACAGCGGGGGTAGCCAAAAACATTCAGTACTTC. Translation gives CSARETAGVAKNIQYF. The chain links TRBV20-1 to TRBJ2-4, with 8 bases lining up with TRBD2. The germline V gene has CDR1 DFQATT and CDR2 SNEGSKA (reference sequence). Unmatched junction bases numbered 4, after V lost 0 bases and J lost 0 bases. The length of the CDR3 is 16 residues.

The CDR3 DNA follows: TGTGCCAGTACCGAATTTGGAAAACTGTTTTTT. It codes for CASTEFGKLFF. This chain uses TRBV19 with TRBJ1-4; D uncertain. The CDR3 loop spans 11 amino acids. Trimming shortened V by 7 bases and J by 10 bases, and 10 bases separated the two germline ends. Germline loops: CDR1 LNHDA, CDR2 SQIVND (reference sequence). Full variable domain (outside the CDR3, taken from reference TRBV19 and TRBJ1-4): DGGITQSPKYLFRKEGQNVTLSCEQNLNHDAMYWYRQDPGQGLRLIYYSQIVNDFQKGDIAEGYSVSREKKESFPLTVTSAQKNPTAFYLCASTEFGKLFFGSGTQLSVL.

This clonotype was counted between two and nine times. The V call is TRBV19, the J call TRBJ2-5, with TRBD1 matching 8 bases. The closer fit of TRBJ2-7 to the DNA end suggests the J call may be wrong. The CDR3 is 15 residues long. Germline V lookup: CDR1 LNHDA, CDR2 SQIVND (reference sequence). The CDR3 loop is CARDTWTGTIYEQYF. The CDR3 coding sequence is TGTGCCAGGGACACATGGACAGGGACCATCTACGAGCAGTACTTC.

The sample holds a few counts of this clonotype. The chain recombines TRBV20-1 with TRBJ2-7; D unclear. Germline loops: CDR1 DFQATT, CDR2 SNEGSKA (reference sequence). V lost 0 bases and J 2 bases, leaving 11 bases between the germline ends. This CDR3 has 14 residues. The CDR3 spells CSARDTAGAYEQYF. In DNA, the CDR3 is TGCAGTGCTAGAGATACGGCTGGGGCCTACGAGCAGTACTTC.

This clonotype has only a few counts. The genes are TRBV6-6 and TRBJ2-2, with TRBD2 as a possible D gene (5 bases). V was trimmed by 7 bases and J by 8 bases, leaving 11 bases between them. In germline, CDR1 is MNHNY, CDR2 SVGAGI (reference sequence). This CDR3 spans 12 amino acids. CDR3 coding DNA: TGTGCCAGCACCCTATGGGAGGGGGAGCTGTTTTTT. Translation gives CASTLWEGELFF.

The chain joins TRBV7-3 to TRBJ2-5; D is ambiguous. CDR1 and CDR2 from the germline V gene are SGHTA and FQGTGA. The CDR3 is 14 residues long. Trimming stripped 2 bases from V and 1 base from J, with 8 bases between. CDR3 amino acids: CASSLSASQETQYF. The CDR3 bases are TGTGCCAGCAGCTTATCAGCGTCCCAAGAGACCCAGTACTTC.

This clonotype was seen once. V and J are TRBV29-1 and TRBJ2-1, with a tentative D call TRBD2 (5 bases). The DNA end favors TRBJ2-5, so the J call may be wrong. The germline gives CDR1 SQVTM, CDR2 ANQGSEA. CDR3 length: 14 residues. CDR3 amino acids: CSLPGWGEGETQYF. The CDR3 nucleotides read TGCAGCTTACCGGGGTGGGGAGAAGGAGAGACCCAGTACTTC.

This clonotype has only a few counts. The V and J genes are TRBV29-1 and TRBJ1-3, with TRBD1 identical over 8 bases. There are 15 residues in the CDR3. The V gene's germline CDR1 is SQVTM and CDR2 ANQGSEA. V trimming: 6 bases; J trimming: 0 bases; junction bases outside the gene matches: 7. As DNA, the CDR3 is TGCAGCGTGTGGACAGGGCCGAGCTCTGGAAACACCATATATTTT. Residues: CSVWTGPSSGNTIYF.

V usage is TRBV20-1 and J usage is TRBJ2-2, with D uncertain. Trimming pared 2 bases from V and 1 base from J, leaving 11 bases between. CDR3 length equals 15 residues. CDR1 DFQATT and CDR2 SNEGSKA come from the germline V gene (reference sequence). The CDR3 nucleotides read TGCAGTGCTAGATCCCAACGACAGAACACCGGGGAGCTGTTTTTT. Encoded protein: CSARSQRQNTGELFF.

This clonotype was seen a few times. This chain joins TRBV4-1 and TRBJ2-7; D ambiguous. Per germline, CDR1 MGHRA and CDR2 YSYEKL. This CDR3 is built from 14 residues. Trimming took 1 base from V and 5 from J, leaving 12 bases between them. The CDR3, as DNA: TGCGCCAGCAGCCAAGGGCACTACAGCGACGAGCAGTACTTC. Translation gives CASSQGHYSDEQYF.

This chain uses TRBV3-1 with TRBJ2-5; TRBD1 aligns across 8 bases. Trimming took 0 bases from V and 11 from J; bases not matched to a gene: 14. The CDR3 has 16 amino acids. Per the germline V gene, CDR1 is LGHDT and CDR2 is YNNKEL (reference sequence). The CDR3 nucleotides read TGTGCCAGCAGCCAAGATGGTGGGACAGGCCGCTTAGAGCAGTACTTC. Amino acid sequence: CASSQDGGTGRLEQYF.

This chain uses TRBV12-3 or TRBV12-4 with TRBJ2-5; D gene uncertain. The DNA end lines up better with TRBJ2-7; the J call may be wrong. The CDR3 is 11 residues long. In DNA form, the CDR3 reads TGTGCCAGCAGTCGGACCGACGAGCAGTACTTC. This codes for CASSRTDEQYF.

The chain couples TRBV7-3 to TRBJ2-3; TRBD2 aligns across 11 bases. Germline V gene sequence: CDR1 SGHTA, CDR2 FQGTGA. The CDR3 contains 15 residues. V was pared by 5 bases and J by 2 bases, with 3 bases of the junction left unmatched. In nucleotides, the CDR3 is TGTGCCAGCAGCAAACTAGCGGGGGTCACAGATACGCAGTATTTT. It yields the protein CASSKLAGVTDTQYF.

The V call is TRBV20-1, the J call TRBJ2-7; 12 bases are shared with TRBD2. V lost 4 bases, J lost 1 base, and 8 bases stayed unmatched. The germline CDR1 and CDR2 sequences are DFQATT and SNEGSKA (reference sequence). The length of the CDR3 is 16 residues. Here the CDR3 reads CSAKVTSGRSSYEQYF. The CDR3 nucleotides read TGCAGTGCTAAGGTGACTAGCGGGAGATCGTCCTACGAGCAGTACTTC.

This chain links TRBV27 with TRBJ2-1; 8 positions match TRBD2. With V trimmed by 0 bases and J by 5 bases, 12 bases remained unmatched. This CDR3 has 18 residues. Germline V gene data show CDR1 as MNHEY and CDR2 as SMNVEV (reference sequence). CDR3 sequence: CASSLSPGLGGLHNEQFF. The DNA of the CDR3 is TGTGCCAGCAGTTTATCCCCGGGACTAGGAGGCCTCCACAATGAGCAGTTCTTC.

Of note for this clonotype: The germline gene is not matched at one end of the junction; a read error may be the cause. The gene calls are TRBV12-5 and TRBJ2-4, with D possibly being TRBD2 (5 bases). The CDR3 extends over 15 amino acids. CDR1 and CDR2 (germline): LGHNT, FRNRAP. The CDR3, as DNA: TGTGCTAGTGGTTCTGGACTGTTAGCCAAAAACACTCAGTACTTC. It yields the protein CASGSGLLAKNTQYF.

This clonotype showed up just a few times. V is TRBV15 and J is TRBJ2-3; D gene ambiguous. CDR1 LNHNV and CDR2 YYDKDF come from the germline V gene (reference sequence). CDR3 length equals 12 residues. Deletions cut 5 bases from V and 3 bases from J, with 6 bases between. The CDR3 coding sequence is TGTGCCACCAGCGGCGGAACAGATACGCAGTATTTT. Translating gives CATSGGTDTQYF.

The J gene is TRBJ2-1, the V gene TRBV5-1, with TRBD1 identical over 9 bases. CDR3 length: 13 residues. The germline CDR1 and CDR2 sequences are SGHRS and YFSETQ. After removal of 7 bases from V and 6 bases from J, the junction contained 5 bases not matched to a gene. The CDR3 spells CASGGQGFNEQFF. In nucleotides, the CDR3 is TGCGCCAGCGGTGGACAGGGGTTCAATGAGCAGTTCTTC.

The genes are TRBV6-6 and TRBJ1-6; D might be TRBD1 (5 bases). V was clipped by 0 bases and J by 9 bases, with 12 bases between them. This CDR3 is built from 15 residues. Germline CDR1 is MNHNY and CDR2 is SVGAGI (reference sequence). CDR3 region: CASSYSPAGSSPLHF. The CDR3 DNA follows: TGTGCCAGCAGTTACTCACCGGCAGGGAGTTCACCCCTCCACTTT.